The clone carrying this T cell receptor (beta chain) has a count of ten or more. The data originate from a study of neurological immune-mediated disorders. Documented time point: longitudinal time-point 3. Germline V CDR1 and CDR2: SQVTM, ANQGSEA. This CDR3 has 15 residues. Deletions cut 5 bases from V and 2 bases from J, with 15 bases between. cDNA was made by 5'RACE with 10-nucleotide random UMIs. TCRdb used MiXCR to reprocess the 5' RACE reads, holding one entry per CDR3 protein. The sample yields 95,000 to 110,000 distinct CDR3 sequences, more than 10% seen once. Sequencing was performed on PBMCs. This clonotype originated in a female donor with HTLV-1-associated myelopathy (HAM/TSP). The genes are TRBV29-1 and TRBJ2-2, with D possibly matching TRBD2 (6 bases). This chain's CDR3 is CSVLPGERNTGELFF. Here the CDR3 DNA reads TGCAGCGTTCTCCCGGGAGAACGTAACACCGGGGAGCTGTTTTTT.